This T cell receptor (beta chain) was documented in a study of blood T cell repertoires in COVID-19. Turning to the study itself: COVID-19 samples, acute and convalescent, were from the United States, Italy and Spain. T cells, B-cell-depleted T cells, or PBMCs provided the cDNA or gDNA that served as material.

CDR1 and CDR2 (germline): LNHDA, SQIVND (reference sequence). The CDR3 contains 15 residues. After removal of 5 bases from V and 8 bases from J, the junction contained 8 bases not matched to a gene. How the authors handled the data: Nucleated cell number was recorded as an estimate derived from reference gene primer amplification. TCRdb's copy holds only in-frame clones and misses some; the assay was immunoSEQ multiplex PCR. The DNA gave D and trimming, while V, J and clone size come from that table. The sample carries 250,000 or so clones, roughly 89% recorded once. This chain links TRBV19 with TRBJ2-1; 11 bases are shared with TRBD2. The source of this sequence is a woman between 40 and 50 years old who had recovered from COVID-19. The sequenced material came from peripheral blood. The CDR3 nucleotides are TGTGCCAGTAGTCCATTTAGCGGGGGGGCCTATGAGCAGTTCTTC. It specifies CASSPFSGGAYEQFF.